What follows is one T cell receptor (beta chain) and its context. The data were taken from a study of blood T cell repertoires in COVID-19. Donors in Cohort 3 who had recovered were those with two negative PCRs, healthcare professional clearance, or resolution of their symptoms. The CDR3 extends over 15 amino acids. Germline CDR1 is SNHLY and CDR2 is FYNNEI. The J segment lost 3 bases and the V segment lost 4 bases, leaving 1 base of the junction unmatched. In the source study's methods: Estimates of nucleated cell counts were drawn from the amplification of reference gene primers. Here immunoSEQ multiplex PCR was the method, and the copy in TCRdb shows in-frame clones only, minus some. V and J calls and clone size come straight from that table; D and trimming were deduced from the DNA. The sample contains just over 300,000 clones, 85% to 90% of which appear only once.

The chain employs TRBV2 and TRBJ1-5, with 12 bases that match TRBD1. Sequenced material: PBMCs or T cells enriched from blood (not recorded which). The sequence was collected from a man aged 25 to 45 who had recovered from COVID-19. The CDR3 here is CASSVGQGANQPQHF. CDR3 in DNA: TGTGCCAGCAGTGTGGGACAGGGGGCCAATCAGCCCCAGCATTTT.